Shown below are 15 T cell receptor beta chains from a single sample sequenced in a study of siplizumab effects on memory and regulatory T cells. Assay: immunoSEQ multiplex PCR; the TCRdb copy retains only in-frame clones and omits some. The table records approximately 100,000 clones, 90% to 95% of them present only once. The sample was Tregs sorted from blood. Receptors were obtained from a human donor in good health.

The chain has TRBV7-8 and TRBJ2-1; D remains ambiguous. With 5 bases removed from V and 0 bases from J, the gap between germline ends came to 17 bases. Germline V lookup: CDR1 SGHVS, CDR2 FQNEAQ. The CDR3 contains 17 residues. The CDR3 spells CASSPDRLRSSYNEQFF. In DNA, the CDR3 is TGTGCCAGCAGCCCTGACCGACTGAGAAGCTCCTACAATGAGCAGTTCTTC.

J is TRBJ2-3 and V is TRBV28; 8 positions agree with TRBD2. Per germline, CDR1 MDHEN and CDR2 SYDVKM. The V segment lost 2 bases and the J segment 0 bases; nucleotides outside the gene matches: 1. The CDR3 extends over 15 amino acids. CDR3 bases: TGTGCCAGCAGTTTAGCGGGAGGTAGCACAGATACGCAGTATTTT. Amino acid sequence: CASSLAGGSTDTQYF.

This clone was found once. The J gene is TRBJ2-7, the V gene TRBV18, with D possibly being TRBD1 (5 bases). The CDR3 length is 13 residues. Trimming cost V 3 bases and J 2 bases, with 8 bases left between them. CDR1 KGHSH and CDR2 LQKENI come from the germline V gene. CDR3 sequence reads: CASSPETAYEQYF. The DNA of the CDR3 is TGTGCCAGCTCACCCGAGACAGCCTACGAGCAGTACTTC. The variable domain in full, with the rest retrieved from reference TRBV18 and TRBJ2-7, is NAGVMQNPRHLVRRRGQEARLRCSPMKGHSHVYWYRQLPEEGLKFMVYLQKENIIDESGMPKERFSAEFPKEGPSILRIQQVVRGDSAAYFCASSPETAYEQYFGPGTRLTVT.

This clone has a single count. The V gene is TRBV4-1, the J gene TRBJ2-3; 14 bases are shared with TRBD2. The junction had 14 bases not matched to a gene; V was cut back by 4 bases and J by 5 bases. Germline loops: CDR1 MGHRA, CDR2 YSYEKL. CDR3 length equals 19 residues. Here the CDR3 reads CASSRRGTSGSWVGDTQYF. CDR3 nucleotide sequence: TGCGCCAGCAGCCGCCGCGGGACTAGCGGGAGTTGGGTTGGAGATACGCAGTATTTT.

CDR3 nucleotide sequence: TGTGCCAGTAGTATAGAACCGGGGGCGAGAAAACTGTTTTTT. Translation gives CASSIEPGARKLFF. The chain links TRBV19 to TRBJ1-4, with D possibly matching TRBD1 (6 bases). V shed 0 bases and J shed 10 bases, with 12 bases lying between them. The CDR3 is 14 amino acids. Germline CDR1 reads LNHDA; CDR2 reads SQIVND (reference sequence).

The V and J genes are TRBV18 and TRBJ2-5; 7 bases are shared with TRBD2. V gave up 11 bases and J gave up 1 base; unmatched junction bases: 7. This CDR3 comprises 13 residues. Germline assignment: CDR1 KGHSH and CDR2 LQKENI. The CDR3 region is CAARREIQETQYF. The CDR3 DNA is TGTGCCGCCAGGCGGGAGATCCAAGAGACCCAGTACTTC.

This chain uses TRBV5-4 with TRBJ1-1; D is unclear. The CDR3 has 13 residues. The V end was cut by 7 bases, the J end by 0 bases, with 10 bases between. Germline CDR1 SGHNT, CDR2 YYREEE (reference sequence). The CDR3 is CASGRALNTEAFF. CDR3 bases: TGTGCCAGCGGAAGGGCCCTGAACACTGAAGCTTTCTTT. The full variable domain, its missing parts supplied by reference TRBV5-4 and TRBJ1-1, is ETGVTQSPTHLIKTRGQQVTLRCSSQSGHNTVSWYQQALGQGPQFIFQYYREEENGRGNFPPRFSGLQFPNYSSELNVNALELDDSALYLCASGRALNTEAFFGQGTRLTVV.

The chain couples TRBV14 to TRBJ2-7; D gene ambiguous. Trimming took off 0 bases at V and 7 bases at J, with 10 bases between the two ends. The germline V gene encodes CDR1 SGHDN and CDR2 FVKESK. The CDR3 is made up of 13 amino acids. CDR3 coding DNA: TGTGCCAGCAGCCAAGAGAGGTGGAAGGAGCAGTACTTC. This gives the protein CASSQERWKEQYF.

The chain uses TRBV5-1 and TRBJ2-3, with 7 bases fitting TRBD1. This CDR3 contains 15 residues. Looked up from germline, CDR1 is SGHRS and CDR2 is YFSETQ. The V and J ends lost 3 bases and 2 bases, in that order; junction bases with no gene match: 6. The DNA of the CDR3 is TGCGCCAGCAGCTCCCGGGACAGTCACACAGATACGCAGTATTTT. Amino acids: CASSSRDSHTDTQYF.

V is TRBV5-1 and J is TRBJ2-2; the match to TRBD2 covers 13 bases. The germline V gene has CDR1 SGHRS and CDR2 YFSETQ. There are 16 residues in the CDR3. V shed 2 bases and J 4 bases; nucleotides not matched to a gene: 2. The CDR3 here is CASSFTSGRVTGELFF. DNA for the CDR3: TGCGCCAGCAGCTTTACTAGCGGGAGGGTCACCGGGGAGCTGTTTTTT.

The chain couples TRBV2 to TRBJ2-7; maybe TRBD2 (6 bases). With 6 bases removed from V and 8 bases from J, the gap between germline ends came to 29 bases. This CDR3 is built from 17 residues. CDR1 and CDR2 (germline): SNHLY, FYNNEI. The CDR3 protein is CASSLGGSSGQSIKQYF. The CDR3 region has the DNA TGTGCCAGCAGCCTGGGGGGATCCTCGGGCCAATCTATCAAGCAGTACTTC.

The chain carries TRBV20-1 and TRBJ2-1; no definite D call. With 6 bases removed from V and 7 bases from J, the gap between germline ends came to 10 bases. The CDR3 extends over 11 amino acids. Germline V CDR1 and CDR2: DFQATT, SNEGSKA (reference sequence). In DNA form, the CDR3 reads TGCAGTGCGGCGATTAGGAATGAGCAGTTCTTC. Its protein is CSAAIRNEQFF.

The chain is built from TRBV19 and TRBJ1-5; no reliable D call. Per germline, CDR1 LNHDA and CDR2 SQIVND (reference sequence). V dropped 7 bases and J dropped 0 bases, with 22 bases sitting between them. The CDR3 totals 18 residues. DNA of the CDR3: TGTGCCAGTACCAAGGGCGGGTCGATCTTATTTAGCAATCAGCCCCAGCATTTT. As protein: CASTKGGSILFSNQPQHF.

This clone was detected once. The chain has TRBV5-1 and TRBJ2-3, with 7 bases identical to TRBD1. The CDR3 is 16 residues long. Germline V gene sequence: CDR1 SGHRS, CDR2 YFSETQ. V lost 3 bases and J lost 3; bases outside the gene matches: 10. This chain's CDR3 is CASSSGQPVGTDTQYF. DNA of the CDR3: TGCGCCAGCAGCTCGGGACAGCCAGTGGGTACAGATACGCAGTATTTT.

The gene calls are TRBV4-2 and TRBJ2-3; D unclear. This CDR3 has 15 amino acids. Looked up from germline, CDR1 is LGHNA and CDR2 is YNFKEQ. The V end was cut by 6 bases, the J end by 6 bases, with 19 bases between. The CDR3 DNA reads TGTGCCAGCAGAAAAGACACCATTGGTACGGATACGCAGTATTTT. Translating it yields CASRKDTIGTDTQYF.